The clone carrying this TCR beta chain showed up many times. Its antigen is unknown. These data originate in a study of CD8 T cells in ankylosing spondylitis. By quantitative 5'-RACE with molecular barcodes, the TCR beta libraries were made. Via MiXCR, TCRdb re-called the 5' RACE reads, giving one row per CDR3 protein. The repertoire holds about 240,000 distinct CDR3 sequences, 9.5% to 12% seen once, with less than 7% in the top ten. The CDR3 runs 13 residues. The V gene end was trimmed by 5 bases and the J gene end by 3 bases; junction bases not matched to a gene: 1. Germline CDR1 SGHVS, CDR2 FQNEAQ. General observations from the study: Earlier authors reported some of these motif variants in reactive arthritis synovial fluid and blood. Within ankylosing spondylitis blood, a TCR beta motif made up of roughly eight highly homologous variants appeared to be characteristic. The disease-linked clones had a CD8+ phenotype and low blood frequencies.

V and J are TRBV7-8 and TRBJ2-1; 7 bases match TRBD2. The specimen sequenced was blood, either unsorted or a sorted T cell fraction (not recorded which). The receptor was isolated from a male donor with ankylosing spondylitis or in good health (not recorded which). The CDR3 protein is CASSRTSYNEQFF. CDR3 nucleotides: TGTGCCAGCAGCCGGACTAGCTACAATGAGCAGTTCTTC.